The present entry profiles one T cell receptor beta chain with its context. This entry belongs to a study of identifying expanded T cells in peripheral blood. Trimming removed 7 bases at V and 6 bases at J, with 25 bases between. This CDR3 has 18 amino acids. The germline V gene has CDR1 MDHEN and CDR2 SYDVKM. This table comes from immunoSEQ multiplex PCR, and its TCRdb copy is limited to in-frame clones, with some not included. Of about 58,000 clones detected, about four fifths appear once; the ten largest clones hold roughly a sixth. This clonotype was obtained from a person between 18 and 70 years old in good health. What was sequenced was blood. J is TRBJ1-6 and V is TRBV28; D is undetermined. CDR3: CASTPPRGLPLGNSPLHF. Here the CDR3 DNA reads TGTGCCAGCACTCCCCCCCGGGGTCTTCCTTTGGGTAATTCACCCCTCCACTTT.